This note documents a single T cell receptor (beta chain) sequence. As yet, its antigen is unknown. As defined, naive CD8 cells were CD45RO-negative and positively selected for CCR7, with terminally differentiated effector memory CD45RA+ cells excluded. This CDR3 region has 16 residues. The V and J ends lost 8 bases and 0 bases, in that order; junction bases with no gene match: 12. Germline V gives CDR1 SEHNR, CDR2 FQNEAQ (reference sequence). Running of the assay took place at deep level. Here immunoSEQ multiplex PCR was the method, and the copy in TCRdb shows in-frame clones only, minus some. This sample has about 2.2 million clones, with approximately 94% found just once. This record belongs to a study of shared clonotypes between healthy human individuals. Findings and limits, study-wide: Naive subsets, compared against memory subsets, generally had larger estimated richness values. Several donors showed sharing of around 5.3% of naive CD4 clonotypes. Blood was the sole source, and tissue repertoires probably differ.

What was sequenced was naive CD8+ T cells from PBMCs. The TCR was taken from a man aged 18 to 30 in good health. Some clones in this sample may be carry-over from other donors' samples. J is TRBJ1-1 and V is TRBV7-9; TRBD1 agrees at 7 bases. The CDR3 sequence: CASGHTYGTVNTEAFF. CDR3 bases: TGTGCCAGCGGACATACCTACGGGACAGTGAACACTGAAGCTTTCTTT.